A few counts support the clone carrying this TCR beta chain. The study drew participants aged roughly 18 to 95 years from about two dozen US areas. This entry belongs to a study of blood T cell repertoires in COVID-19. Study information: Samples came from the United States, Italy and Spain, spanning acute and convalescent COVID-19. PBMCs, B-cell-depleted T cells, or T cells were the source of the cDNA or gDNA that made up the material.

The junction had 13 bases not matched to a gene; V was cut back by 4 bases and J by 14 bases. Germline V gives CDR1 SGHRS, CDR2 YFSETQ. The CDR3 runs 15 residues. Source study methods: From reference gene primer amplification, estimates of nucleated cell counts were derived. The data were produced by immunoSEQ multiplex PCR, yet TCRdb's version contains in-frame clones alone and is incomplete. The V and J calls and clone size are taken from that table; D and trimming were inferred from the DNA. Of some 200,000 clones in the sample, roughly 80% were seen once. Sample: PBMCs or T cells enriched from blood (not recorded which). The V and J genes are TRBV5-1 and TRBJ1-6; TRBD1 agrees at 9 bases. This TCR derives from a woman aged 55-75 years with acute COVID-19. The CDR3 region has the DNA TGCGCCAGCAGCCGTAATTCGGGACAGGGCAACACCCTCCACTTT. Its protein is CASSRNSGQGNTLHF.